Presented here are 28 T cell receptor beta chains from one specimen sequenced in a study of spatial heterogeneity in lung cancer. TCRdb passed the 5' RACE reads through MiXCR, listing each CDR3 protein once. This sample yields tens of thousands of distinct CDR3 sequences, of which 12% are seen a single time; under 50% belongs to the top ten. Time point of the sample: sample taken at primary tumor resection. Material: PBMCs, obtained at surgery. The source of these receptors is a male donor with early-stage non-small cell lung cancer.

This clonotype was counted only a few times. The CDR3 protein is CASSGLAGEGTQYF. The CDR3 coding sequence is TGTGCCAGCAGCGGGTTAGCGGGAGAGGGTACGCAGTATTTT. The V and J genes are TRBV5-5 and TRBJ2-3; 9 nucleotides line up with TRBD2. V gave up 4 bases and J gave up 8 bases; unmatched junction bases: 8. CDR1 is SGHKS and CDR2 is YYEKEE in the germline V gene (reference sequence). The CDR3 is 14 amino acids.

The rearrangement links TRBV5-1 to TRBJ1-4; TRBD1 is a possible D gene (6 bases). This CDR3 contains 14 residues. Deletions cut 0 bases from V and 8 bases from J, with 11 bases between. Germline CDR1 reads SGHRS; CDR2 reads YFSETQ. CDR3 in amino acids: CASSLGRGQEKLFF. CDR3 in DNA: TGCGCCAGCAGCTTGGGCCGGGGGCAAGAAAAACTGTTTTTT. The whole variable domain, remainder taken from reference TRBV5-1 and TRBJ1-4, is KAGVTQTPRYLIKTRGQQVTLSCSPISGHRSVSWYQQTPGQGLQFLFEYFSETQRNKGNFPGRFSGRQFSNSRSEMNVSTLELGDSALYLCASSLGRGQEKLFFGSGTQLSVL.

Many counts were recorded for this clonotype. The CDR3 is CASSPPTELAYGYTF. The CDR3 DNA is TGTGCCAGCAGCCCCCCGACAGAGTTGGCCTATGGCTACACCTTC. This chain connects TRBV9 to TRBJ1-2; D might be TRBD1 (5 bases). Germline lookup yields CDR1 SGDLS and CDR2 YYNGEE. The CDR3 totals 15 residues. Trimming left V 4 bases short and J 4 bases short, with 17 bases between.

This clonotype was seen ten or more times. The chain joins TRBV5-1 to TRBJ2-3; TRBD1 agrees at 9 bases. The CDR3 is 14 residues long. V lost 3 bases to trimming and J lost 6 bases; unmatched junction nucleotides: 5. Looked up from germline, CDR1 is SGHRS and CDR2 is YFSETQ. The CDR3 is CASSSQGARDTQYF. The CDR3 bases are TGCGCCAGCAGCTCACAGGGGGCGAGGGATACGCAGTATTTT.

This clonotype has a count of ten or more. J is TRBJ2-2 and V is TRBV28; D possibly matches TRBD1 or TRBD2 (5 bases each). V dropped 6 bases and J dropped 4 bases, with 12 bases sitting between them. CDR1 is MDHEN, CDR2 SYDVKM, per germline. This CDR3 region has 14 residues. CDR3 bases: TGTGCCAGCAGCTCCCCAGGGAGCACCGGGGAGCTGTTTTTT. This gives the protein CASSSPGSTGELFF.

This chain links TRBV5-8 with TRBJ2-5, with D possibly matching TRBD1 (6 bases). This CDR3 is 15 amino acids long. The germline gives CDR1 SGHTS, CDR2 YDEGEE. Trimming shortened V by 0 bases and J by 5 bases, and 14 bases separated the two germline ends. CDR3 in amino acids: CASSLDMGHGETQYF. The CDR3 nucleotides read TGTGCCAGCAGCTTGGATATGGGACACGGGGAGACCCAGTACTTC.

This clonotype was detected a few times. CDR3: CASSYSQTGGNTIYF. CDR3 in DNA: TGTGCCAGCAGTTACTCCCAGACAGGAGGAAACACCATATATTTT. The gene calls are TRBV6-5 and TRBJ1-3, with D possibly matching TRBD1 (6 bases). Trimming took 0 bases from V and 4 from J, leaving 10 bases between them. Germline values: CDR1 MNHEY, CDR2 SVGAGI. The CDR3 has 15 residues.

The rearrangement uses TRBV11-2 and TRBJ1-4; D might be TRBD1 (5 bases). Trimming left V 2 bases short and J 3 bases short, with 10 bases between. This CDR3 region has 15 residues. CDR1 is SGHAT and CDR2 is FQNNGV in the germline V gene. CDR3 bases: TGTGCCAGCAGCTTAATCGGGGGGTCTAATGAAAAACTGTTTTTT. This encodes CASSLIGGSNEKLFF.

This clonotype came up a few times. In nucleotides, the CDR3 is TGCAGTGCTAGCCGCCCTAGCGGGAGAAGAGAGACCCAGTACTTC. Its protein is CSASRPSGRRETQYF. The V gene is TRBV20-1, the J gene TRBJ2-5, with 10 bases that match TRBD2. The CDR3 is made up of 15 amino acids. Germline loops: CDR1 DFQATT, CDR2 SNEGSKA (reference sequence). Trimming removed 3 bases from V and 4 bases from J; junction bases left unmatched: 8.

The V gene is TRBV24-1, the J gene TRBJ2-1; 16 bases match TRBD2. Germline V gene lookup returns CDR1 KGHDR and CDR2 SFDVKD. The CDR3 runs to 20 residues. The junction had 11 bases not matched to a gene; V was cut back by 3 bases and J by 4 bases. The CDR3 nucleotides read TGTGCCACCAGTGATGAAACCGGGACTAGCGGGAGGGGAAGGTACAATGAGCAGTTCTTC. Translation gives CATSDETGTSGRGRYNEQFF.

This clonotype was recorded a few times. The gene calls are TRBV7-2 and TRBJ2-5, with TRBD2 identical over 7 bases. V shed 6 bases and J 5 bases; nucleotides not matched to a gene: 9. The length of the CDR3 is 14 residues. CDR1 and CDR2 (germline): SGHTA, FQGNSA. CDR3 DNA: TGTGCCAGCAGTTCTAGGGAGGGAGTCGAGACCCAGTACTTC. Translating gives CASSSREGVETQYF.

The CDR3 loop is CASRDGTGGFQPQHF. CDR3 bases: TGTGCCAGCAGAGACGGGACAGGGGGCTTTCAGCCCCAGCATTTT. The gene calls are TRBV6-2 or TRBV6-3 and TRBJ1-5; 12 bases fit TRBD1. V lost 6 bases, J lost 6 bases, and 6 bases stayed unmatched. The CDR3 loop spans 15 amino acids. The germline CDR1 and CDR2 sequences are MNHEY and SVGEGT.

This clonotype has a handful of counts. The rearrangement uses TRBV5-5 and TRBJ1-5, with TRBD1 matching 7 bases. The junction had 9 bases not matched to a gene; V was cut back by 4 bases and J by 8 bases. Per germline, CDR1 SGHKS and CDR2 YYEKEE (reference sequence). This CDR3 has 14 residues. The CDR3 loop reads CASSRGQALEPQHF. The CDR3 DNA reads as TGTGCCAGCAGCCGCGGACAGGCTCTTGAGCCCCAGCATTTT.

The table lists this clonotype with many counts. CDR3 sequence reads: CASLEGLNTEAFF. The CDR3 DNA reads as TGTGCCAGCCTTGAGGGATTGAACACTGAAGCTTTCTTT. The chain is built from TRBV28 and TRBJ1-1; D unresolved. Trimming pared 8 bases from V and 0 bases from J, leaving 10 bases between. In germline, CDR1 is MDHEN, CDR2 SYDVKM. The CDR3 is made up of 13 amino acids.

The chain uses TRBV28 and TRBJ1-6; D not resolved. The V gene lost 3 bases and the J gene lost 10 bases, with 13 bases spanning the gap. Looked up from germline, CDR1 is MDHEN and CDR2 is SYDVKM. CDR3 length equals 14 residues. CDR3 nucleotide sequence: TGTGCCAGCAGTTTGTCGCAGGCTCGCTCACCCCTCCACTTT. Translating it yields CASSLSQARSPLHF.

This clonotype appeared a few times. The chain joins TRBV2 to TRBJ1-6; weak D call: TRBD1 (6 bases). The V and J ends lost 7 bases and 10 bases respectively, with 11 bases between them. The CDR3 is 12 amino acids. Germline CDR1 SNHLY, CDR2 FYNNEI. The DNA for the CDR3 is TGTGCCAGCAAGGAGGACAGCTCACCCCTCCACTTT. As protein: CASKEDSSPLHF.

This clonotype was observed at least ten times. V gene TRBV25-1 combines with J gene TRBJ2-2; weak D call: TRBD2 (5 bases). This CDR3 region has 14 residues. Germline V CDR1 and CDR2: MGHDK, SYGVNS. V lost 3 bases, J lost 0 bases, and 5 bases lay in between. The DNA of the CDR3 is TGTGCCAGCAGTGAGGACTCGAACACCGGGGAGCTGTTTTTT. Amino acid sequence: CASSEDSNTGELFF. Full variable domain (missing parts from reference TRBV25-1 and TRBJ2-2): EADIYQTPRYLVIGTGKKITLECSQTMGHDKMYWYQQDPGMELHLIHYSYGVNSTEKGDLSSESTVSRIRTEHFPLTLESARPSHTSQYLCASSEDSNTGELFFGEGSRLTVL.

This clonotype appeared a few times. This chain connects TRBV27 to TRBJ2-7; the match to TRBD2 covers 8 bases. Per the germline V gene, CDR1 is MNHEY and CDR2 is SMNVEV (reference sequence). Trimming took 2 bases from V and 2 from J; bases not matched to a gene: 5. The CDR3 is 15 residues long. The CDR3: CASSLRGSGAYEQYF. The CDR3 DNA reads as TGTGCCAGCAGTTTAAGGGGTAGCGGGGCCTACGAGCAGTACTTC.

This clonotype was seen ten or more times. The V and J genes are TRBV9 and TRBJ2-7, with D possibly TRBD2 on 6 matching bases. CDR3 length: 15 residues. V lost 0 bases and J lost 7, with 17 bases in between. Germline assignment: CDR1 SGDLS and CDR2 YYNGEE. In DNA form, the CDR3 reads TGTGCCAGCAGCGTAGATACTAGCTCCCTGAAGGAGCAGTACTTC. This codes for CASSVDTSSLKEQYF.

This clonotype came up many times. The chain links TRBV30 to TRBJ1-1; D ambiguous. Trimming left V 0 bases short and J 0 bases short, with 5 bases between. The CDR3 sequence is 13 residues long. The germline gives CDR1 GTSNPN, CDR2 SVGIG (reference sequence). CDR3 protein: CAWSVHMNTEAFF. The CDR3 DNA reads TGTGCCTGGAGTGTACACATGAACACTGAAGCTTTCTTT.

This clonotype has at least ten counts. This sequence joins TRBV27 and TRBJ2-6; TRBD1 matches 10 bases. The germline CDR1 and CDR2 sequences are MNHEY and SMNVEV (reference sequence). V lost 7 bases, J lost 1 base, and 7 bases stayed unmatched. This CDR3 has 17 residues. CDR3 nucleotides: TGTGCCAGCACCGGGACAGGGGTGGTTTCTGGGGCCAACGTCCTGACTTTC. Protein sequence: CASTGTGVVSGANVLTF. Looking up the rest from reference TRBV27 and TRBJ2-6 gives the full variable domain: EAQVTQNPRYLITVTGKKLTVTCSQNMNHEYMSWYRQDPGLGLRQIYYSMNVEVTDKGDVPEGYKVSRKEKRNFPLILESPSPNQTSLYFCASTGTGVVSGANVLTFGAGSRLTVL.

The J gene is TRBJ1-2, the V gene TRBV27; perhaps TRBD1 as D (5 bases). This CDR3 spans 13 amino acids. The V and J ends lost 3 bases and 3 bases respectively, with 8 bases between them. Germline CDR1 reads MNHEY; CDR2 reads SMNVEV (reference sequence). In DNA, the CDR3 is TGTGCCAGCAGTTTCAGACAGTACTATGGCTACACCTTC. This codes for CASSFRQYYGYTF.

This clonotype has more than one count but fewer than ten. V and J are TRBV6-2 or TRBV6-3 and TRBJ2-7; D remains ambiguous. In germline, CDR1 is MNHEY, CDR2 SVGEGT. This CDR3 is 14 amino acids long. Trimming shortened V by 6 bases and J by 7 bases, and 19 bases separated the two germline ends. The CDR3 region is CASSSDGTLREQYF. The CDR3 nucleotides read TGTGCCAGCAGCTCAGACGGAACTCTGAGGGAGCAGTACTTC.

This clonotype was counted a few times. The chain combines TRBV7-3 with TRBJ2-5; possibly TRBD2 for D (7 bases). Per the germline V gene, CDR1 is SGHTA and CDR2 is FQGTGA. The CDR3 is 15 residues long. The V and J ends lost 2 bases and 6 bases respectively, with 16 bases between them. CDR3 coding DNA: TGTGCCAGCAGCTTATATCGGGGGGCGGTGCAGACCCAGTACTTC. Its translation: CASSLYRGAVQTQYF.

CDR3 sequence reads: CSVPDRRANTEAFF. DNA of the CDR3: TGCAGTGTCCCGGACCGCCGGGCGAACACTGAAGCTTTCTTT. The chain carries TRBV20-1 and TRBJ1-1, with unresolved D. V was clipped by 7 bases and J by 1 base, with 16 bases between them. Germline V gene data show CDR1 as DFQATT and CDR2 as SNEGSKA (reference sequence). The CDR3 spans 14 residues.

This clonotype turned up a few times. The V and J genes are TRBV6-2 or TRBV6-3 and TRBJ1-1; TRBD1 matches at 7 bases. Germline loops: CDR1 MNHEY, CDR2 SVGEGT. The ends lost 2 bases at V and 0 bases at J; junction bases unmatched: 9. The CDR3 sequence is 17 residues long. The CDR3 DNA sequence: TGTGCCAGCAGTTACGACAGGGAAGGATCCATGAACACTGAAGCTTTCTTT. Protein sequence: CASSYDREGSMNTEAFF.

This clonotype was counted between two and nine times. This chain connects TRBV10-1 to TRBJ2-7, with a possible D match to TRBD2 (6 bases). The CDR3 contains 15 residues. CDR1 and CDR2 from the germline V gene are WNHNN and SYGVQD (reference sequence). The V end was cut by 0 bases, the J end by 0 bases, with 9 bases between. This CDR3 is CASSESGSSSYEQYF. CDR3 coding DNA: TGCGCCAGCAGTGAGTCCGGGAGTAGCTCCTACGAGCAGTACTTC.

This clonotype appeared a few times. The genes are TRBV6-2 or TRBV6-3 and TRBJ1-1; 7 bases agree with TRBD1. Germline trimming cut 6 bases from V and 5 bases from J; bases unmatched to any gene: 15. The CDR3 is 16 amino acids. Germline lookup yields CDR1 MNHEY and CDR2 SVGEGT. Written as DNA, the CDR3 is TGTGCCAGCAGCAGAACGACAGGGCTGCCGGAGACTGAAGCTTTCTTT. The encoded protein is CASSRTTGLPETEAFF.